These T cell receptor beta chains were read from a single sample in a study of metastatic and nonmetastatic thyroid tumors. TCRdb re-clonotyped the PCR reads via MiXCR. The repertoire holds some 17,000 clones, with about 26% as singletons. Sequences were obtained from adjacent normal tissue. These receptors were taken from a female donor with papillary thyroid cancer or a benign thyroid nodule (not recorded which). Some clones in this sample may be carry-over from other donors' samples. Both conserved end residues are part of each CDR3. The D gene is left open where the match is weak. For some rows the clone size is stated as once, few or many, or as a class when expanded; others skip it.

J gene	V gene	D gene	clone size	CDR3 protein	CDR3 DNA
TRBJ2-7	TRBV5-6	-	-	CASSLSAGGKGEQYF	TGTGCCAGCAGCTTGTCAGCGGGTGGTAAAGGCGAGCAGTACTTC
TRBJ2-1	TRBV19	TRBD2	-	CASSTTSGKYNEQFF	TGTGCCAGTAGTACTACTAGCGGGAAATACAATGAGCAGTTCTTC
TRBJ1-4	TRBV20-1	-	-	CSARDSGRTKLFF	TGCAGTGCTAGAGATTCGGGACGGACAAAACTGTTTTTT
TRBJ2-7	TRBV12-3/TRBV12-4	TRBD2	many	CASSPLAGAREQYF	TGTGCCAGCAGCCCTCTAGCGGGAGCACGCGAGCAGTACTTC
TRBJ2-3	TRBV11-3	TRBD2	medium-sized	CASSLGPSGRAANTQYF	TGTGCCAGCAGCTTAGGTCCTAGCGGGAGGGCCGCGAATACGCAGTATTTT
TRBJ1-4	TRBV10-3	-	few	CAISESIAGWENEKLFF	TGTGCCATCAGTGAGTCGATCGCAGGGTGGGAAAATGAAAAACTGTTTTTT
TRBJ2-2	TRBV6-1	-	-	CASRETGRRLTGELFF	TGTGCCAGCCGAGAAACGGGAAGACGATTGACCGGGGAGCTGTTTTTT
TRBJ2-1	TRBV7-2	TRBD2	medium-sized	CASSLTASGGYNEQFF	TGTGCCAGCAGCCTTACCGCTAGCGGGGGTTACAATGAGCAGTTCTTC
TRBJ1-2	TRBV5-1	-	-	CASSLDRDYGYTF	TGCGCCAGCAGCTTGGATAGGGATTATGGCTACACCTTC
TRBJ2-1	TRBV2	-	few	CASSASGDEQFF	TGTGCCAGCAGTGCTTCAGGGGATGAGCAGTTCTTC
TRBJ2-7	TRBV18	TRBD2	-	CASSPQREGYEQYF	TGTGCCAGCTCACCACAGCGGGAGGGGTACGAGCAGTACTTC
TRBJ1-2	TRBV30	-	-	CAYSRGYGFTF	TGTGCCTACTCGAGAGGCTATGGCTTCACCTTC